Following are 11 T cell receptor beta chains from one sample sequenced in a study of blood T cell repertoires in COVID-19. Clones were sequenced by immunoSEQ multiplex PCR, and TCRdb holds only the in-frame ones, with some missing. In the table there are about 99,000 clones, about 89% of which are singletons. Specimen: peripheral blood. Source of these receptors: a man between 45 and 60 years old with acute or convalescent COVID-19.

This chain uses TRBV28 with TRBJ1-6, with D perhaps TRBD1 (5 bases). Germline V gene lookup returns CDR1 MDHEN and CDR2 SYDVKM. The V end was cut by 6 bases, the J end by 7 bases, with 13 bases between. This CDR3 comprises 14 residues. The CDR3 sequence is CASSPGGLNSPLHF. The CDR3 nucleotides are TGTGCCAGCAGCCCCGGGGGTCTGAATTCACCCCTCCACTTT.

Comment on this clone: In the same sample, other DNA sequences code for this CDR3. The chain employs TRBV3-1 (or the pseudogene TRBV3-2) and TRBJ2-5, with 11 bases identical to TRBD1. The CDR3 has 14 amino acids. The germline V gene has CDR1 LGHDT and CDR2 YNNKEL (reference sequence). J was trimmed by 4 bases and V by 5 bases; bases with no gene match: 3. In nucleotides, the CDR3 is TGTGCCAGCAGCTGGGACAGGGGGGGAGAGACCCAGTACTTC. It translates to CASSWDRGGETQYF.

The genes are TRBV7-2 and TRBJ1-1; no definite D call. This CDR3 region has 14 residues. Per germline, CDR1 SGHTA and CDR2 FQGNSA. Trimming cost V 2 bases and J 4 bases, with 11 bases left between them. The CDR3 protein is CASSLWAGSTEAFF. The CDR3 coding sequence is TGTGCCAGCAGCTTATGGGCGGGTAGCACTGAAGCTTTCTTT.

CDR3 bases: TGTGCCAGCAGTTCCGGGACAGGGTTTCCCGAGCAGTACTTC. Its translation: CASSSGTGFPEQYF. The V gene is TRBV25-1, the J gene TRBJ2-7, with TRBD1 matching over 9 bases. In germline, CDR1 is MGHDK, CDR2 SYGVNS. Trimming cost V 5 bases and J 6 bases; bases outside gene matches: 8. The CDR3 loop spans 14 amino acids.

The V gene is TRBV7-2, the J gene TRBJ2-1, with TRBD1 matching 11 bases. J gave up 6 bases and V 3 bases, and 4 bases lay outside the gene matches. Per germline, CDR1 SGHTA and CDR2 FQGNSA. The CDR3 loop spans 15 amino acids. CDR3 bases: TGTGCCAGCAGCTTTGGACAGGGGGCCTTCAATGAGCAGTTCTTC. Its protein is CASSFGQGAFNEQFF.

CDR3 nucleotide sequence: TGCGCCAGCAGCTCCGACGGGAATAGCAATCAGCCCCAGCATTTT. The encoded protein is CASSSDGNSNQPQHF. The V call is TRBV5-1, the J call TRBJ1-5; D unresolved. Trimming removed 3 bases at V and 0 bases at J, with 10 bases between. The CDR3 spans 15 residues. CDR1 and CDR2 from the germline V gene are SGHRS and YFSETQ.

This sequence joins TRBV19 and TRBJ2-1; D is perhaps TRBD1 (6 bases). The V end was cut by 5 bases, the J end by 6 bases, with 17 bases between. CDR3 length: 15 residues. Germline V gene data show CDR1 as LNHDA and CDR2 as SQIVND (reference sequence). This chain's CDR3 is CASSSQGIVFNEQFF. The CDR3 DNA reads TGTGCCAGTAGTTCACAGGGTATCGTATTCAATGAGCAGTTCTTC.

The chain carries TRBV3-1 (or the pseudogene TRBV3-2) and TRBJ2-1; 11 bases match TRBD2. The CDR3 extends over 14 amino acids. Trimming cost V 2 bases and J 9 bases; bases outside gene matches: 3. The germline V gene encodes CDR1 LGHDT and CDR2 YNNKEL (reference sequence). The chain's CDR3 is CASSQIAGGSEQFF. CDR3 nucleotide sequence: TGTGCCAGCAGCCAAATAGCGGGAGGGAGTGAGCAGTTCTTC.

This clone was detected only once. V is TRBV29-1 and J is TRBJ2-7; 9 bases are shared with TRBD1. Germline V gene sequence: CDR1 SQVTM, CDR2 ANQGSEA. CDR3 length equals 14 residues. V gave up 0 bases and J gave up 2 bases; unmatched junction bases: 2. The CDR3 DNA sequence: TGCAGCGTTGAAGAGACAGGGGGTGCCTACGAGCAGTACTTC. Amino acids: CSVEETGGAYEQYF.

This clone was observed once. The rearrangement links TRBV19 to TRBJ2-2; 14 nucleotides agree with TRBD2. Germline loops: CDR1 LNHDA, CDR2 SQIVND (reference sequence). The CDR3 contains 15 residues. J gave up 5 bases and V 5 bases, and 1 base lay outside the gene matches. The CDR3 region has the DNA TGTGCCAGTAGTGGACTAGCGGGAGGAACCGGGGAGCTGTTTTTT. This gives the protein CASSGLAGGTGELFF.

Here the CDR3 DNA reads TGCGCCAGCAGCTTGGATTCGAGGGGGGAGACCCAGTACTTC. Encoded protein: CASSLDSRGETQYF. V and J are TRBV5-1 and TRBJ2-5, with D perhaps TRBD1 (6 bases). V was pared by 0 bases and J by 5 bases, with 11 bases between. CDR1 is SGHRS and CDR2 is YFSETQ in the germline V gene. The CDR3 is made up of 14 amino acids.